A single T cell receptor beta chain is shown here with its context. The V gene's germline CDR1 is ENHRY and CDR2 SYGVKD. The junction had 4 bases not matched to a gene; V was cut back by 4 bases and J by 8 bases. This CDR3 is built from 13 residues. The data were obtained in a study of cytomegalovirus exposure and HLA in healthy donors. Researchers ran the PCR with 60 Vbeta and 13 Jbeta primers. Here immunoSEQ multiplex PCR was the method, and the copy in TCRdb shows in-frame clones only, minus some. Of fewer than 200,000 clones detected, about four fifths appear once; the ten largest clones hold around 3.6%.

The receptor comes from a man between 40 and 49 years old in good health and CMV-seropositive. The genes are TRBV10-3 and TRBJ1-5; TRBD1 agrees at 8 bases. Material for sequencing was PBMCs. The DNA of the CDR3 is TGTGCCATCAGTGGGACAGGGACCGAGCCCCAGCATTTT. Protein product: CAISGTGTEPQHF.